Below, 32 T cell receptor beta chains from the same sample are listed, as sequenced in a study of regulatory T cells in long-lasting Graves disease. To make TCR beta libraries, researchers used iRepertoire HTBI primers and Arm-PCR of CDR3 regions. MiXCR was run by TCRdb on the multiplex PCR reads, yielding one entry per CDR3 protein. This sample yields some 410,000 distinct CDR3 sequences, of which 15% to 20% are seen a single time; approximately 12% belongs to the top ten. Time point: newly diagnosed GD, antithyroid drugs for less than 3 months. Preparation of the TCR library used RNA extracted from PBMCs. These data were also filed under a second study, of T cells in Graves' hyperthyroidism and ophthalmopathy.

Specimen: peripheral blood mononuclear cells (PBMCs), collected at new diagnosis, from a patient treated with antithyroid drugs. The receptor source for this set is a woman in her 30s with Graves disease.

The chain uses TRBV19 and TRBJ1-5; possible D gene TRBD1, 5 bases. Germline CDR1 reads LNHDA; CDR2 reads SQIVND (reference sequence). The CDR3 spans 15 residues. V was cut by 5 bases and J by 0 bases, with 11 bases left in between. CDR3 protein: CASSGTAHSNQPQHF. DNA of the CDR3: TGTGCCAGTAGTGGGACGGCTCATAGCAATCAGCCCCAGCATTTT.

There are many counts of this clonotype. The V gene is TRBV2, the J gene TRBJ2-1, with TRBD2 matching 9 bases. With 1 base clipped from V and 9 bases from J, the junction kept 4 bases outside the gene matches. CDR1 and CDR2 from the germline V gene are SNHLY and FYNNEI. The CDR3 is 14 amino acids. CDR3 loop: CASSEELAGSEQFF. In nucleotides, the CDR3 is TGTGCCAGCAGTGAAGAGCTAGCGGGGAGTGAGCAGTTCTTC.

This clonotype occurred a few times. The chain joins TRBV14 to TRBJ2-7; D unclear. The CDR3 loop spans 14 amino acids. V was shortened by 3 bases and J by 4 bases, with 13 bases between the two germline ends. The germline V gene has CDR1 SGHDN and CDR2 FVKESK. This CDR3 is CASSHVTDPYEQYF. For the CDR3, the DNA is TGTGCCAGCAGCCACGTCACGGACCCTTACGAGCAGTACTTC. Together with reference TRBV14 and TRBJ2-7, the CDR3 gives the full variable domain: EAGVTQFPSHSVIEKGQTVTLRCDPISGHDNLYWYRRVMGKEIKFLLHFVKESKQDESGMPNNRFLAERTGGTYSTLKVQPAELEDSGVYFCASSHVTDPYEQYFGPGTRLTVT.

This clonotype came up many times. The chain links TRBV28 to TRBJ2-7; 8 bases match TRBD1. This CDR3 comprises 19 residues. From germline, CDR1 is MDHEN and CDR2 SYDVKM. After removal of 1 base from V and 2 bases from J, the junction contained 16 bases not matched to a gene. CDR3 loop: CASSLFYPYGDRSAYEQYF. In DNA form, the CDR3 reads TGTGCCAGCAGTTTATTCTATCCCTACGGGGACAGGAGCGCCTACGAGCAGTACTTC.

There are many counts of this clonotype. The chain is built from TRBV9 and TRBJ1-1; weak D call: TRBD1 (6 bases). The V gene lost 3 bases and the J gene lost 3 bases, with 12 bases spanning the gap. Looked up from germline, CDR1 is SGDLS and CDR2 is YYNGEE. The CDR3 is made up of 14 amino acids. The CDR3 region is CASSGRTDHTEAFF. The CDR3 region has the DNA TGTGCCAGCAGCGGCCGGACAGACCACACTGAAGCTTTCTTT. The whole variable domain, remainder taken from reference TRBV9 and TRBJ1-1, is DSGVTQTPKHLITATGQRVTLRCSPRSGDLSVYWYQQSLDQGLQFLIQYYNGEERAKGNILERFSAQQFPDLHSELNLSSLELGDSALYFCASSGRTDHTEAFFGQGTRLTVV.

This clonotype was observed a few times. The gene calls are TRBV6-2 or TRBV6-3 and TRBJ2-1; 9 bases fit TRBD2. Germline V gene lookup returns CDR1 MNHEY and CDR2 SVGEGT. The junction had 22 bases not matched to a gene; V was cut back by 7 bases and J by 0 bases. The CDR3 extends over 21 amino acids. The CDR3 region is CASTEQETLAGSISSYNEQFF. Here the CDR3 DNA reads TGTGCCAGCACCGAACAAGAGACTCTAGCGGGGTCGATAAGCTCCTACAATGAGCAGTTCTTC.

This clonotype was counted at least ten times. The chain uses TRBV12-3 or TRBV12-4 and TRBJ1-1; 10 bases agree with TRBD1. This CDR3 region has 14 residues. Unmatched junction bases numbered 3, after V lost 4 bases and J lost 4 bases. The CDR3 reads CASSSWTGGTEAFF. The CDR3 bases are TGTGCCAGCAGTTCGTGGACAGGGGGCACTGAAGCTTTCTTT.

The rearrangement links TRBV7-9 to TRBJ1-1, with TRBD1 as a possible D gene (5 bases). Germline V gene data show CDR1 as SEHNR and CDR2 as FQNEAQ (reference sequence). Between the trimmed V and J ends, which lost 6 bases and 0 bases, there was a span of 11 bases. CDR3 length: 14 amino acids. In DNA form, the CDR3 reads TGTGCCAGCAGGCGCGGGGGGGTGAACACTGAAGCTTTCTTT. It encodes CASRRGGVNTEAFF.

The sample holds many counts of this clonotype. CDR3 sequence (DNA): TGTGCCAGCAAAGATCCAGGAGGAGATACGCAGTATTTT. It yields the protein CASKDPGGDTQYF. This chain joins TRBV2 and TRBJ2-3, with D possibly TRBD2 on 5 matching bases. The germline CDR1 and CDR2 sequences are SNHLY and FYNNEI. V was cut by 7 bases and J by 5 bases, with 13 bases left in between. The length of the CDR3 is 13 residues.

The CDR3 DNA reads TGCAGTGCTAGAACAGGGGACGATGGGGGTCTCCAGCATTTT. This gives the protein CSARTGDDGGLQHF. The chain is built from TRBV20-1 and TRBJ1-5; 7 positions agree with TRBD1. The CDR3 totals 14 residues. Germline CDR1 and CDR2: DFQATT and SNEGSKA (reference sequence). Unmatched junction bases numbered 13, after V lost 2 bases and J lost 12 bases.

This sequence joins TRBV15 and TRBJ2-1, with D unresolved. The CDR3 sequence is 12 residues long. CDR1 and CDR2 from the germline V gene are LNHNV and YYDKDF (reference sequence). The V end lost 0 bases, the J end lost 8 bases, and 5 bases lay between the germline ends. Here the CDR3 DNA reads TGTGCCACCAGCAGAGATGAGGATGAGCAGTTCTTC. This encodes CATSRDEDEQFF.

This clonotype was seen at least ten times. This rearrangement joins TRBV7-2 to TRBJ2-4, with 8 bases fitting TRBD1. The CDR3 length is 11 residues. In germline, CDR1 is SGHTA, CDR2 FQGNSA. Trimming took 5 bases from V and 11 from J; bases not matched to a gene: 2. CDR3 region: CASSTDRVQYF. The CDR3, as DNA: TGTGCCAGCAGCACGGACAGGGTTCAGTACTTC.

The chain is built from TRBV12-3 or TRBV12-4 and TRBJ2-1; D not certain. The V end was cut by 3 bases, the J end by 8 bases, with 14 bases between. The CDR3 is made up of 14 amino acids. The CDR3 nucleotides are TGTGCCAGCAGTTTCCCGCTTTTGGACGATGAGCAGTTCTTC. This codes for CASSFPLLDDEQFF.

This clonotype has ten or more counts. The genes are TRBV5-1 and TRBJ2-7; D is undetermined. CDR3 length: 14 residues. The V gene's germline CDR1 is SGHRS and CDR2 YFSETQ. The V gene lost 8 bases and the J gene lost 0 bases, with 15 bases spanning the gap. Written as DNA, the CDR3 is TGCGCCAGTACCGACCCCTCAAGCTCCTACGAGCAGTACTTC. Its translation is CASTDPSSSYEQYF.

This clonotype was counted only a few times. The chain combines TRBV27 with TRBJ2-2; D is undetermined. The CDR3 is 17 residues long. Deletions cut 2 bases from V and 0 bases from J, with 13 bases between. Germline V gene data show CDR1 as MNHEY and CDR2 as SMNVEV (reference sequence). The CDR3 sequence: CASSLGYSAANTGELFF. CDR3 DNA sequence: TGTGCCAGCAGTTTAGGGTACAGCGCCGCGAACACCGGGGAGCTGTTTTTT.

The chain carries TRBV29-1 and TRBJ2-1, with D hard to call. The V gene lost 5 bases and the J gene lost 8 bases, with 13 bases spanning the gap. CDR1 is SQVTM, CDR2 ANQGSEA, per germline. The CDR3 totals 12 residues. This chain's CDR3 is CSVSRRSYEQFF. The DNA for the CDR3 is TGCAGCGTTTCCCGCCGGAGCTATGAGCAGTTCTTC.

This chain uses TRBV20-1 with TRBJ2-7, with D maybe TRBD2 (5 bases). Germline CDR1 DFQATT, CDR2 SNEGSKA (reference sequence). The V gene lost 0 bases and the J gene lost 5 bases, with 17 bases spanning the gap. The CDR3 runs to 15 residues. The CDR3 protein is CSARDLTILRDEQYF. The CDR3 region has the DNA TGCAGTGCTAGAGATCTGACTATCCTTCGGGACGAGCAGTACTTC.

Many counts were recorded for this clonotype. CDR3 loop: CATSAETWDRSEGTEAFF. DNA for the CDR3: TGTGCCACCAGTGCCGAGACGTGGGACAGGAGTGAGGGCACTGAAGCTTTCTTT. The genes are TRBV24-1 and TRBJ1-1; 8 positions match TRBD1. After removal of 5 bases from V and 4 bases from J, the junction contained 17 bases not matched to a gene. This CDR3 spans 18 amino acids. Germline V lookup: CDR1 KGHDR, CDR2 SFDVKD.

This clonotype was recorded many times. The chain links TRBV29-1 to TRBJ1-1; D ambiguous. CDR1 is SQVTM, CDR2 ANQGSEA, per germline. This CDR3 is 11 amino acids long. The CDR3 is CTPWSETEAFF. As DNA, the CDR3 is TGCACCCCCTGGTCTGAGACTGAAGCTTTCTTT.

Ten or more counts support this clonotype. The chain combines TRBV20-1 with TRBJ1-1, with D tentatively TRBD1 (5 bases). The CDR3 has 14 amino acids. Germline CDR1 and CDR2: DFQATT and SNEGSKA (reference sequence). V lost 3 bases and J lost 5, with 16 bases in between. The chain's CDR3 is CSARAPLGGTEAFF. The CDR3 nucleotides are TGCAGTGCTAGGGCCCCACTTGGGGGAACTGAAGCTTTCTTT.

This clonotype showed up just a few times. The chain employs TRBV19 and TRBJ2-7, with 10 positions matching TRBD1. The V segment lost 3 bases and the J segment 2 bases; nucleotides outside the gene matches: 4. This CDR3 region has 15 residues. Per germline, CDR1 LNHDA and CDR2 SQIVND (reference sequence). The CDR3 loop is CASSMGQGHAYEQYF. CDR3 sequence (DNA): TGTGCCAGTAGTATGGGACAGGGGCATGCCTACGAGCAGTACTTC.

This chain connects TRBV11-2 to TRBJ2-3; 10 bases map to TRBD2. V gave up 5 bases and J gave up 5 bases; unmatched junction bases: 10. The CDR3 covers 16 residues. Germline CDR1 is SGHAT and CDR2 is FQNNGV. CDR3 amino acids: CASSETGLAGVDTQYF. The CDR3 DNA reads as TGTGCCAGCAGCGAAACAGGGCTAGCGGGAGTAGATACGCAGTATTTT.

This clonotype was counted only a few times. As DNA, the CDR3 is TGCAGTGCTCACCCTCCCCGGACAGGCAATCAGCCCCAGCATTTT. Amino acid sequence: CSAHPPRTGNQPQHF. The rearrangement joins TRBV20-1 to TRBJ1-5; D might be TRBD1 (6 bases). Germline V CDR1 and CDR2: DFQATT, SNEGSKA (reference sequence). CDR3 size: 15 residues. V shed 5 bases and J shed 2 bases, with 16 bases lying between them.

This clonotype was observed many times. The V and J genes are TRBV11-2 and TRBJ2-7, with a possible D match to TRBD2 (6 bases). The V gene's germline CDR1 is SGHAT and CDR2 FQNNGV. Trimming removed 0 bases at V and 1 base at J, with 13 bases between. CDR3 length equals 16 residues. CDR3 sequence (DNA): TGTGCCAGCAGCTTAGAATGGCTAGGAGGGTCCTACGAGCAGTACTTC. It specifies CASSLEWLGGSYEQYF.

There are many counts of this clonotype. V and J are TRBV10-3 and TRBJ2-3; D gene unclear. Germline assignment: CDR1 ENHRY and CDR2 SYGVKD. Trimming took off 0 bases at V and 4 bases at J, with 2 bases between the two ends. The length of the CDR3 is 12 residues. The CDR3 DNA reads as TGTGCCATCAGTGAGTCCTCAGATACGCAGTATTTT. This gives the protein CAISESSDTQYF.

This sequence joins TRBV7-9 and TRBJ1-1; TRBD1 might be the D (5 bases). The V end was cut by 0 bases, the J end by 0 bases, with 11 bases between. The CDR3 is 16 amino acids. CDR1 and CDR2 from the germline V gene are SEHNR and FQNEAQ (reference sequence). Here the CDR3 reads CASSLAGAIMNTEAFF. The CDR3, as DNA: TGTGCCAGCAGCTTAGCAGGGGCAATCATGAACACTGAAGCTTTCTTT. Full variable domain (rest looked up from reference TRBV7-9 and TRBJ1-1): DTGVSQNPRHKITKRGQNVTFRCDPISEHNRLYWYRQTLGQGPEFLTYFQNEAQLEKSRLLSDRFSAERPKGSFSTLEIQRTEQGDSAMYLCASSLAGAIMNTEAFFGQGTRLTVV.

In its sample, this clonotype was seen many times. This chain connects TRBV7-9 to TRBJ2-3; D is unclear. Deletions cut 1 base from V and 0 bases from J, with 5 bases between. Germline V gene sequence: CDR1 SEHNR, CDR2 FQNEAQ (reference sequence). The CDR3 contains 14 residues. CDR3 in DNA: TGTGCCAGCAGCTTAGAACAGAGCACAGATACGCAGTATTTT. It codes for CASSLEQSTDTQYF.

There are a few counts of this clonotype. V usage is TRBV19 and J usage is TRBJ2-3; D may correspond to TRBD1 or TRBD2 (5 bases each). The V end was cut by 6 bases, the J end by 0 bases, with 10 bases between. Germline-derived CDR1 and CDR2 are LNHDA and SQIVND (reference sequence). This CDR3 has 14 residues. The CDR3 here is CASRGTYSTDTQYF. DNA for the CDR3: TGTGCCAGTAGGGGGACGTATAGCACAGATACGCAGTATTTT.

V and J are TRBV12-3 or TRBV12-4 and TRBJ2-1; 10 bases are shared with TRBD2. J gave up 9 bases and V 6 bases, and 5 bases lay outside the gene matches. This CDR3 is built from 13 residues. CDR3 sequence (DNA): TGTGCCAGCAGCCTAGCGGGAGCGGGTGAGCAGTTCTTC. It is translated as CASSLAGAGEQFF.

This clonotype turned up a few times. The J gene is TRBJ2-7, the V gene TRBV5-1; the match to TRBD2 covers 11 bases. The CDR3 loop spans 15 amino acids. J gave up 6 bases and V 3 bases, and 8 bases lay outside the gene matches. The V gene's germline CDR1 is SGHRS and CDR2 YFSETQ. The CDR3 DNA sequence: TGCGCCAGCAGCTCGACTAGCGGGACGCCCGGCGAGCAGTACTTC. This translates into CASSSTSGTPGEQYF. The full variable domain, in which reference TRBV5-1 and TRBJ2-7 provide the parts outside the CDR3, is KAGVTQTPRYLIKTRGQQVTLSCSPISGHRSVSWYQQTPGQGLQFLFEYFSETQRNKGNFPGRFSGRQFSNSRSEMNVSTLELGDSALYLCASSSTSGTPGEQYFGPGTRLTVT.

This clonotype was detected ten times or more. V usage is TRBV12-3 or TRBV12-4 and J usage is TRBJ2-1; D possibly corresponds to TRBD2 (6 bases). V lost 5 bases and J lost 8, with 19 bases in between. The CDR3 loop spans 15 amino acids. CDR3 in amino acids: CASSPKERRGDEQFF. The CDR3 bases are TGTGCCAGCAGTCCCAAGGAGCGGAGGGGCGATGAGCAGTTCTTC.

With respect to this clonotype: It differs at one base from a far larger clone, so likely a read error. The gene calls are TRBV2 and TRBJ2-4; no reliable D call. The J call is doubtful: the DNA matches TRBJ2-1 better. CDR3 size: 15 residues. CDR1 SNHLY and CDR2 FYNNEI come from the germline V gene. CDR3 sequence reads: CASSEETGGYNEQFF. The DNA of the CDR3 is TGTGCCAGCAGTGAAGAGACTGGCGGTTACAATGAGCAGTTCTTC.